The next 30 T cell receptor beta chains were all read from a single sample in a study of T cells expressing NK-cell markers. TCRdb reprocessed the 5' RACE reads; each CDR3 protein has one entry and no DNA is given. This sample's table reports 500,000 to 600,000 distinct CDR3 sequences. Sequencing was carried out using blood T cells: a sorted CD56 or NKG2C T cell subset, CD4+ or CD8+ T cells, or bulk PBMC T cells (not recorded which). These receptors were collected from a man younger than 35 in good health.

V is TRBV20-1 and J is TRBJ1-3; TCRdb's D call of TRBD1 is untestable without DNA. The V gene's germline CDR1 is DFQATT and CDR2 SNEGSKA (reference sequence). This CDR3 comprises 16 residues. The CDR3 loop reads CSARDPGARSGNTIYF.

This CDR3 reads CASSESGTPHYEQYF. V and J are TRBV25-1 and TRBJ2-7; absent DNA, TCRdb's TRBD2 call cannot be checked. Germline CDR1 MGHDK, CDR2 SYGVNS. The CDR3 runs to 15 residues.

This chain uses TRBV18 with TRBJ2-3; there is no DNA to check the TCRdb D call of TRBD2. This CDR3 region has 17 residues. Germline V gene lookup returns CDR1 KGHSH and CDR2 LQKENI. CDR3 protein: CASSPSRASGYTDTQYF.

The chain links TRBV10-2 to TRBJ2-1. This CDR3 spans 12 amino acids. Germline CDR1 is WSHSY and CDR2 is SAAADI. The CDR3 sequence is CASSERHGGQFF.

The chain joins TRBV29-1 to TRBJ1-1. Germline values: CDR1 SQVTM, CDR2 ANQGSEA. The CDR3 runs to 12 residues. CDR3 in amino acids: CSVVRMAGGAFF.

The J gene is TRBJ2-1, the V gene TRBV20-1; as DNA is missing, the TRBD2 call by TCRdb cannot be tested. This CDR3 comprises 18 residues. CDR1 DFQATT and CDR2 SNEGSKA come from the germline V gene (reference sequence). The CDR3 spells CSARATSGRALSYNEQFF.

This chain joins TRBV7-9 and TRBJ1-6; the D call of TRBD1 rests on TCRdb alone, since no DNA is present to check it. The CDR3 loop spans 13 amino acids. CDR1 is SEHNR and CDR2 is FQNEAQ in the germline V gene (reference sequence). CDR3 in amino acids: CAISGTGLSPLHF.

The chain links TRBV5-1 to TRBJ2-4. Germline V gives CDR1 SGHRS, CDR2 YFSETQ. This CDR3 contains 13 residues. The CDR3 is CASSPTGENIQYF.

This chain links TRBV9 with TRBJ2-3; the TRBD2 assignment by TCRdb is unverifiable without DNA. The CDR3 contains 13 residues. Germline CDR1 SGDLS, CDR2 YYNGEE. The CDR3 reads CASQGGETDTQYF.

The chain employs TRBV19 and TRBJ2-7; TCRdb returns TRBD1, unconfirmable since there is no DNA. The CDR3 sequence is 13 residues long. Germline assignment: CDR1 LNHDA and CDR2 SQIVND (reference sequence). The CDR3 loop reads CASSWGQGNEQYF.

The rearrangement links TRBV3-1 to TRBJ2-2. Looked up from germline, CDR1 is LGHDT and CDR2 is YNNKEL (reference sequence). There are 12 residues in the CDR3. The CDR3 protein is CASLSRTGELFF. Full variable domain (missing parts from reference TRBV3-1 and TRBJ2-2): DTAVSQTPKYLVTQMGNDKSIKCEQNLGHDTMYWYKQDSKKFLKIMFSYNNKELIINETVPNRFSPKSPDKAHLNLHINSLELGDSAVYFCASLSRTGELFFGEGSRLTVL.

This chain connects TRBV5-1 to TRBJ2-1; the D gene TCRdb calls, TRBD1, cannot be checked with no DNA. This CDR3 comprises 15 residues. Germline assignment: CDR1 SGHRS and CDR2 YFSETQ. The chain's CDR3 is CASSLEGTGGTEQFF. Full variable domain (remainder filled in from reference TRBV5-1 and TRBJ2-1): KAGVTQTPRYLIKTRGQQVTLSCSPISGHRSVSWYQQTPGQGLQFLFEYFSETQRNKGNFPGRFSGRQFSNSRSEMNVSTLELGDSALYLCASSLEGTGGTEQFFGPGTRLTVL.

This chain links TRBV20-1 with TRBJ2-7; TCRdb's assignment of TRBD1 cannot be checked, as there is no DNA. The CDR3 consists of 12 residues. Germline CDR1 DFQATT, CDR2 SNEGSKA (reference sequence). CDR3 loop: CSAGGRGREQYF.

The rearrangement links TRBV29-1 to TRBJ1-4; TCRdb's D call, TRBD1, is unchecked because there is no DNA. CDR3 length: 14 amino acids. Germline V gene data show CDR1 as SQVTM and CDR2 as ANQGSEA. This chain's CDR3 is CSVTDRGRNEKLFF.

The chain carries TRBV5-5 and TRBJ2-1; TCRdb lists TRBD1, though no DNA is available to test this call. CDR1 SGHKS and CDR2 YYEKEE come from the germline V gene (reference sequence). CDR3 length: 16 amino acids. The CDR3 sequence: CASSLRQGGDYNEQFF. The entire variable domain, with the rest obtained from reference TRBV5-5 and TRBJ2-1, is as follows: DAGVTQSPTHLIKTRGQQVTLRCSPISGHKSVSWYQQVLGQGPQFIFQYYEKEERGRGNFPDRFSARQFPNYSSELNVNALLLGDSALYLCASSLRQGGDYNEQFFGPGTRLTVL.

The CDR3 is CASSGFRGTLRGDEQFF. The chain recombines TRBV12-3 or TRBV12-4 with TRBJ2-1; there is no DNA to check the TCRdb D call of TRBD2. The CDR3 spans 17 residues.

The V and J genes are TRBV11-2 and TRBJ2-1; TCRdb gives TRBD2 as the D gene, but with no DNA this cannot be confirmed. The CDR3 is 17 residues long. From germline, CDR1 is SGHAT and CDR2 FQNNGV. The CDR3 spells CASSPSAGLAGVNEQFF.

The gene calls are TRBV7-8 and TRBJ2-1; the TCRdb D gene call, TRBD2, has no DNA to confirm it. CDR1 SGHVS and CDR2 FQNEAQ come from the germline V gene. The CDR3 totals 18 residues. The chain's CDR3 is CATHGLAGGTSSYNEQFF.

The chain uses TRBV29-1 and TRBJ1-1; lacking DNA, the TRBD1 call made by TCRdb goes unchecked. There are 11 residues in the CDR3. Germline CDR1 and CDR2: SQVTM and ANQGSEA. CDR3 sequence: CSAGRLTEAFF.

The chain recombines TRBV6-1 with TRBJ1-5; TCRdb lists TRBD1, though no DNA is available to test this call. The CDR3 is 17 residues long. From germline, CDR1 is MNHNS and CDR2 SASEGT. The CDR3 sequence is CASSPLSNTGGRQPQHF.

This chain uses TRBV10-3 with TRBJ2-1; no DNA is available, so the TRBD2 call from TCRdb remains unchecked. The CDR3 extends over 13 amino acids. CDR1 ENHRY and CDR2 SYGVKD come from the germline V gene. CDR3 amino acids: CAIKLAGEGEQFF.

This chain joins TRBV19 and TRBJ2-3; without DNA, the TCRdb call of TRBD1 cannot be checked. The CDR3 has 14 residues. Germline V gives CDR1 LNHDA, CDR2 SQIVND (reference sequence). CDR3 protein: CASSIGGVTDTQYF. Full variable domain (outside the CDR3, taken from reference TRBV19 and TRBJ2-3): DGGITQSPKYLFRKEGQNVTLSCEQNLNHDAMYWYRQDPGQGLRLIYYSQIVNDFQKGDIAEGYSVSREKKESFPLTVTSAQKNPTAFYLCASSIGGVTDTQYFGPGTRLTVL.

The V and J genes are TRBV9 and TRBJ2-7; with no DNA, the TCRdb D assignment of TRBD2 cannot be verified. This CDR3 is built from 15 residues. Germline V gene lookup returns CDR1 SGDLS and CDR2 YYNGEE. CDR3 sequence reads: CASSAPGTSVGEQYF.

This sequence joins TRBV29-1 and TRBJ2-6; TCRdb's D call, TRBD2, is unchecked because there is no DNA. CDR1 and CDR2 from the germline V gene are SQVTM and ANQGSEA. The CDR3 length is 16 residues. The CDR3 sequence: CSVGGGGGSGANVLTF. Supplemented by reference TRBV29-1 and TRBJ2-6, the full variable domain reads SAVISQKPSRDICQRGTSLTIQCQVDSQVTMMFWYRQQPGQSLTLIATANQGSEATYESGFVIDKFPISRPNLTFSTLTVSNMSPEDSSIYLCSVGGGGGSGANVLTFGAGSRLTVL.

CDR3: CASRRDRAIHF. The V call is TRBV6-2 or TRBV6-3, the J call TRBJ1-6; checking the TCRdb D call of TRBD1 is not possible without DNA. In germline, CDR1 is MNHEY, CDR2 SVGEGT. The CDR3 contains 11 residues.

The rearrangement joins TRBV4-3 to TRBJ1-6; TCRdb's D call, TRBD1, is unchecked because there is no DNA. The CDR3 runs to 18 residues. Germline values: CDR1 LGHNA, CDR2 YSLEER. This chain's CDR3 is CASSETRFQRQPNSPLHF.

The genes are TRBV25-1 and TRBJ2-5; without DNA, the TCRdb call of TRBD2 cannot be checked. The CDR3 extends over 15 amino acids. Germline V gene lookup returns CDR1 MGHDK and CDR2 SYGVNS. CDR3 amino acids: CASSTTTRVQETQYF.

The chain carries TRBV27 and TRBJ1-6; TCRdb selects TRBD1, and the lack of DNA leaves this call unchecked. Germline CDR1 MNHEY, CDR2 SMNVEV (reference sequence). This CDR3 is 19 amino acids long. CDR3 in amino acids: CASSRYVGGGGSYNSPLHF.

The chain links TRBV7-2 to TRBJ2-1; TCRdb selects TRBD2, and the lack of DNA leaves this call unchecked. The CDR3 length is 14 residues. The germline gives CDR1 SGHTA, CDR2 FQGNSA. The chain's CDR3 is CASSRGLSYNEQFF.

The chain combines TRBV5-1 with TRBJ2-4; no DNA is available, so the TRBD1 call from TCRdb remains unchecked. The V gene's germline CDR1 is SGHRS and CDR2 YFSETQ. The CDR3 runs to 17 residues. The CDR3 region is CASSLDLLGGAKNIQYF.